This T cell receptor (beta chain) came from a study of CD8 T cells in ankylosing spondylitis. Findings and limits, study-wide: Apparently characteristic of ankylosing spondylitis blood was a TCR beta motif (eight highly homologous variants). Reportedly, significant enrichment of disease-linked clones occurred in matched ankylosing spondylitis synovial fluid. Clones that were linked to disease were CD8+ and were relatively rare in peripheral blood.

V was pared by 1 base and J by 3 bases, with 7 bases between. CDR3 length equals 15 residues. Germline V CDR1 and CDR2: MGHRA, YSYEKL. The sample holds many counts of this clonotype. Its target is unknown. The TCR beta libraries were generated through quantitative 5'-RACE incorporating molecular barcodes. TCRdb fed the 5' RACE reads into MiXCR, producing one record per CDR3 protein. The repertoire holds under 950,000 distinct CDR3 sequences, around 20% seen once, with 15% to 20% in the top ten. Sequenced input: blood, either unsorted or a sorted T cell fraction (not recorded which). This receptor was taken from a male donor with ankylosing spondylitis. The rearrangement links TRBV4-1 to TRBJ2-6; no definite D call. The CDR3 spells CASSQVGFGANVLTF. CDR3 nucleotide sequence: TGCGCCAGCAGCCAAGTTGGGTTTGGGGCCAACGTCCTGACTTTC.